Presented here are 22 T cell receptor beta chains from one specimen sequenced in a study of T cell changes during pregnancy in multiple sclerosis (dated by TCRdb to between 2018 and 2021). Library construction relied on the immunoSEQ multiplex PCR assay. TCRdb's version of the immuneACCESS table is confined to in-frame rearrangements and falls short of the full clone set. An unresolved V gene accounts for under half of the shortfall where checked; the remainder is of unknown origin. The sample contains roughly 120,000 clones, approximately 90% of them found a single time. Of the sample, roughly 1.4% falls within the top ten clones. This material consisted of peripheral blood, taken in the third trimester of pregnancy. Every receptor here comes from a female donor with multiple sclerosis, enrolled in a pregnancy study.

V gene TRBV9 combines with J gene TRBJ1-4, with D maybe TRBD1 (5 bases). The CDR3 spans 19 residues. Trimming stripped 2 bases from V and 0 bases from J, with 20 bases between. Germline CDR1 SGDLS, CDR2 YYNGEE. In DNA, the CDR3 is TGTGCCAGCAGCGTTGAGCCCTACCCGAGACAGACAACTAATGAAAAACTGTTTTTT. Protein: CASSVEPYPRQTTNEKLFF.

The chain links TRBV5-1 to TRBJ1-1; 10 nucleotides agree with TRBD1. CDR1 SGHRS and CDR2 YFSETQ come from the germline V gene. V gave up 4 bases and J gave up 6 bases; unmatched junction bases: 6. This CDR3 region has 14 residues. The CDR3 DNA follows: TGCGCCAGCAGCATGGGACAGGGGTCCGCTGAAGCTTTCTTT. It is translated as CASSMGQGSAEAFF.

This rearrangement joins TRBV6-6 to TRBJ1-1; D is unclear. V dropped 4 bases and J dropped 1 base, with 7 bases sitting between them. Germline assignment: CDR1 MNHNY and CDR2 SVGAGI (reference sequence). The CDR3 sequence is 13 residues long. The CDR3: CASSFRQNTEAFF. As DNA, the CDR3 is TGTGCCAGCAGTTTTAGACAGAACACTGAAGCTTTCTTT.

The V call is TRBV29-1, the J call TRBJ1-5; D perhaps matches TRBD1 (6 bases). CDR1 and CDR2 (germline): SQVTM, ANQGSEA. Deletions cut 5 bases from V and 4 bases from J, with 12 bases between. The CDR3 loop spans 13 amino acids. CDR3 residues: CSVQGGENQPQHF. The CDR3 DNA reads TGCAGCGTTCAAGGGGGGGAAAATCAGCCCCAGCATTTT.

V is TRBV6-6 and J is TRBJ2-1; D remains unclear. Germline V gene lookup returns CDR1 MNHNY and CDR2 SVGAGI (reference sequence). V gave up 2 bases and J gave up 4 bases, with 9 bases separating them. The CDR3 is 14 amino acids. DNA for the CDR3: TGTGCCAGCAGTTACAAGCTCGGGTACAATGAGCAGTTCTTC. It is translated as CASSYKLGYNEQFF.

The gene calls are TRBV12-2 and TRBJ2-1; the D call TRBD2 from the table was never checked on the DNA. TRBV12-2 is a listed pseudogene. CDR3 length: 13 residues. CDR3 in amino acids: CASGRREYNEQFF. In nucleotides, the CDR3 is TGTGCAAGCGGGCGGCGGGAGTACAATGAGCAGTTCTTC.

The chain joins TRBV9 to TRBJ1-3, with unresolved D. The V and J ends lost 3 bases and 0 bases respectively, with 10 bases between them. There are 15 residues in the CDR3. Germline CDR1 reads SGDLS; CDR2 reads YYNGEE. CDR3: CASSDDTHSGNTIYF. CDR3 DNA sequence: TGTGCCAGCAGCGATGACACCCACTCTGGAAACACCATATATTTT. Drawing the rest from reference TRBV9 and TRBJ1-3, the complete variable domain is DSGVTQTPKHLITATGQRVTLRCSPRSGDLSVYWYQQSLDQGLQFLIQYYNGEERAKGNILERFSAQQFPDLHSELNLSSLELGDSALYFCASSDDTHSGNTIYFGEGSWLTVV.

This chain joins TRBV18 and TRBJ1-1; no clear D. The CDR3 spans 13 residues. The germline V and J ends were trimmed by 0 bases and 1 base, with 3 bases remaining between them. CDR1 KGHSH and CDR2 LQKENI come from the germline V gene. The CDR3 sequence: CASSPPANTEAFF. CDR3 DNA sequence: TGTGCCAGCTCACCACCGGCGAACACTGAAGCTTTCTTT.

The chain links TRBV5-5 to TRBJ2-2; no definite D call. The CDR3 runs to 14 residues. Per germline, CDR1 SGHKS and CDR2 YYEKEE (reference sequence). Between the trimmed V and J ends, which lost 3 bases and 5 bases, there was a span of 11 bases. CDR3 sequence reads: CASSSPLETGELFF. As DNA, the CDR3 is TGTGCCAGCAGCTCCCCCCTAGAAACCGGGGAGCTGTTTTTT.

The V and J genes are TRBV11-1 and TRBJ1-1, with 10 bases that match TRBD1. Germline CDR1 reads SGHAT; CDR2 reads FQDESV (reference sequence). CDR3 length: 14 amino acids. With V trimmed by 5 bases and J by 4 bases, 4 bases remained unmatched. In DNA, the CDR3 is TGTGCCAGCAGCCAGACAGGGGGCGTCACTGAAGCTTTCTTT. Protein sequence: CASSQTGGVTEAFF.

This clone is a singleton in its sample. This same CDR3 is encoded by further DNA sequences in the sample. This chain connects TRBV5-1 to TRBJ2-1, with TRBD2 matching over 11 bases. The CDR3 runs 15 residues. V was pared by 4 bases and J by 5 bases, with 5 bases of the junction left unmatched. Germline loops: CDR1 SGHRS, CDR2 YFSETQ. CDR3 DNA sequence: TGCGCCAGCAGCCCGGGACTAGCGGAAAACAATGAGCAGTTCTTC. This gives the protein CASSPGLAENNEQFF.

The V gene is TRBV27, the J gene TRBJ2-7; TRBD1 matches 8 bases. Losses at the gene ends were 3 bases for V and 3 bases for J; bases not matched to a gene: 4. The CDR3 covers 14 residues. The germline V gene has CDR1 MNHEY and CDR2 SMNVEV (reference sequence). CDR3 in DNA: TGTGCCAGCAGTTTGGCGGGACAGGTCTACGAGCAGTACTTC. It is translated as CASSLAGQVYEQYF.

The J gene is TRBJ1-4, the V gene TRBV28; D unclear. Germline values: CDR1 MDHEN, CDR2 SYDVKM. This CDR3 spans 15 amino acids. Trimming took off 6 bases at V and 8 bases at J, with 19 bases between the two ends. The CDR3 loop is CASSHSRPGREKLFF. CDR3 in DNA: TGTGCCAGCAGCCATTCACGGCCGGGTAGGGAAAAACTGTTTTTT.

The chain couples TRBV18 to TRBJ1-1, with 10 bases identical to TRBD1. V dropped 1 base and J dropped 4; count of bases not matched to a gene: 0. The CDR3 consists of 14 residues. Germline CDR1 reads KGHSH; CDR2 reads LQKENI. The CDR3 sequence is CASSPRTGGTEAFF. The DNA of the CDR3 is TGTGCCAGCTCACCACGGACAGGGGGCACTGAAGCTTTCTTT.

This chain joins TRBV7-2 and TRBJ1-2, with 7 bases that match TRBD1. The CDR3 runs 13 residues. Trimming took 5 bases from V and 3 from J; bases not matched to a gene: 3. Germline V gene sequence: CDR1 SGHTA, CDR2 FQGNSA. The CDR3 DNA sequence: TGTGCCAGCAGCCCCGACAGGGACTATGGCTACACCTTC. It encodes CASSPDRDYGYTF.

This chain links TRBV2 with TRBJ1-4; D is unresolved. The V end was cut by 0 bases, the J end by 3 bases, with 8 bases between. The CDR3 has 15 amino acids. Per germline, CDR1 SNHLY and CDR2 FYNNEI. CDR3 in DNA: TGTGCCAGCAGTGAAGCCTACGAGTCTAATGAAAAACTGTTTTTT. Translated, it gives CASSEAYESNEKLFF.

This clone was seen only once. The CDR3 nucleotides read TGTGCCAGTAGTAAGGTACAGTTCAATCAGCCCCAGCATTTT. Its protein is CASSKVQFNQPQHF. This chain uses TRBV19 with TRBJ1-5; the D is unclear. Trimming cost V 4 bases and J 3 bases, with 10 bases left between them. CDR1 is LNHDA and CDR2 is SQIVND in the germline V gene (reference sequence). The CDR3 has 14 amino acids.

The V and J genes are TRBV5-1 and TRBJ2-7, with D possibly TRBD1 on 5 matching bases. With 1 base removed from V and 3 bases from J, the gap between germline ends came to 11 bases. The CDR3 totals 14 residues. Germline CDR1 SGHRS, CDR2 YFSETQ. CDR3 loop: CASSLTITGYEQYF. The DNA of the CDR3 is TGCGCCAGCAGCTTGACAATCACAGGCTACGAGCAGTACTTC.

The V call is TRBV21-1, the J call TRBJ2-7; the D call TRBD2 from the table was never checked on the DNA. TRBV21-1 is labeled a pseudogene. The CDR3 has 17 residues. The CDR3 region has the DNA TGTGCCAGCAGCCCTGGGACTAGCGGGGTACGGGGGAAAGAGCAGTACTTC. Residues: CASSPGTSGVRGKEQYF.

V gene TRBV9 combines with J gene TRBJ2-7, with D maybe TRBD2 (5 bases). Germline V gene data show CDR1 as SGDLS and CDR2 as YYNGEE. This CDR3 comprises 14 residues. V gave up 3 bases and J gave up 5 bases, with 15 bases separating them. In DNA, the CDR3 is TGTGCCAGCAGCGACCGACCAGGAGGTCACGAGCAGTACTTC. It specifies CASSDRPGGHEQYF.

The V gene is TRBV10-1, the J gene TRBJ1-1; D may be TRBD1 (6 bases). The germline V gene has CDR1 WNHNN and CDR2 SYGVQD (reference sequence). The CDR3 spans 15 residues. V lost 3 bases, J lost 1 base, and 12 bases lay in between. Written as DNA, the CDR3 is TGCGCCAGCAGTGATAGCAGGGGCCAGAACACTGAAGCTTTCTTT. This codes for CASSDSRGQNTEAFF.

The chain uses TRBV7-9 and TRBJ2-1, with no clear D. Germline V lookup: CDR1 SEHNR, CDR2 FQNEAQ (reference sequence). This CDR3 has 15 amino acids. V dropped 0 bases and J dropped 0 bases, with 6 bases sitting between them. This CDR3 is CASSLARNSYNEQFF. The DNA of the CDR3 is TGTGCCAGCAGCTTAGCGAGGAACTCCTACAATGAGCAGTTCTTC.